This TCR beta chain was observed in a study of blood T cell repertoires in COVID-19. This CDR3 is 15 amino acids long. Germline V gene data show CDR1 as SGHTA and CDR2 as FQGNSA. The V gene lost 6 bases and the J gene lost 0 bases, with 12 bases spanning the gap. The data were produced by immunoSEQ multiplex PCR, yet TCRdb's version contains in-frame clones alone and is incomplete. The sample has about 210,000 clones; about four fifths are singletons. This clone was observed a few times. The receptor was isolated from a woman in her 50s with acute COVID-19. J is TRBJ1-5 and V is TRBV7-2; D is perhaps TRBD1 (5 bases). Sequencing was done on a sample of PBMCs or T cells enriched from blood (not recorded which). The CDR3 sequence is CASRADTASNQPQHF. The CDR3 nucleotides are TGTGCCAGCAGGGCGGACACTGCTAGCAATCAGCCCCAGCATTTT.